This TCR beta chain is drawn from a study of blood T cell repertoires in COVID-19. Overall study: Researchers got acute and convalescent COVID-19 samples from the United States, Italy and Spain. PBMCs, B-cell-depleted T cells, or T cells provided the cDNA or gDNA that made up the material.

Germline CDR1 is KGHSH and CDR2 is LQKENI. Trimming pared 0 bases from V and 0 bases from J, leaving 8 bases between. The CDR3 is 15 amino acids. Under the authors' procedure: Estimates of nucleated cell counts were drawn from the amplification of reference gene primers. Profiled with immunoSEQ multiplex PCR; TCRdb holds only in-frame clones, not every one. That table gives V, J and clone size, and the DNA gave D and trimming. The sample carries about 280,000 clones, roughly 85% recorded once. This chain uses TRBV18 with TRBJ1-1, with D maybe TRBD1 (6 bases). This TCR was recovered from a middle-aged man with active or convalescent COVID-19. Material: peripheral blood. In nucleotides, the CDR3 is TGTGCCAGCTCACCACCGTCAGGGGTGAACACTGAAGCTTTCTTT. Its translation: CASSPPSGVNTEAFF.